This TCR beta chain was recovered during a study of cytomegalovirus exposure and HLA in healthy donors. Study information: A data release that came early held approximately 85 million unique TCRs from HLA-typed donors. There were more than 350 genotyped donors. Of these, 81% fell in the genetic ancestry cluster associated with self-reported Caucasian donors. Study-wide points: In an earlier analysis, productive rearrangement rates for most beta V segments clustered near 87% or 30%.

It was with 60 Vbeta and 13 Jbeta primers that the PCR ran. Profiled with immunoSEQ multiplex PCR; TCRdb holds only in-frame clones, not every one. Among under 130,000 clones, around three quarters were seen once, and the ten largest hold about a tenth. For this clone: Its antigen is as yet unknown.

Losses at the gene ends were 3 bases for V and 4 bases for J; bases not matched to a gene: 2. The CDR3 has 13 amino acids. Germline CDR1 reads SGDLS; CDR2 reads YYNGEE. The sample taken for sequencing was PBMCs. The V and J genes are TRBV9 and TRBJ2-7; TRBD2 matches 9 bases. This sequence originates from a woman aged 18 to 35 in good health and CMV-seropositive. DNA of the CDR3: TGTGCCAGCAGCGGACTAGCGGATTACGAGCAGTACTTC. It specifies CASSGLADYEQYF. The full variable domain, rest sourced from reference TRBV9 and TRBJ2-7, is DSGVTQTPKHLITATGQRVTLRCSPRSGDLSVYWYQQSLDQGLQFLIQYYNGEERAKGNILERFSAQQFPDLHSELNLSSLELGDSALYFCASSGLADYEQYFGPGTRLTVT.